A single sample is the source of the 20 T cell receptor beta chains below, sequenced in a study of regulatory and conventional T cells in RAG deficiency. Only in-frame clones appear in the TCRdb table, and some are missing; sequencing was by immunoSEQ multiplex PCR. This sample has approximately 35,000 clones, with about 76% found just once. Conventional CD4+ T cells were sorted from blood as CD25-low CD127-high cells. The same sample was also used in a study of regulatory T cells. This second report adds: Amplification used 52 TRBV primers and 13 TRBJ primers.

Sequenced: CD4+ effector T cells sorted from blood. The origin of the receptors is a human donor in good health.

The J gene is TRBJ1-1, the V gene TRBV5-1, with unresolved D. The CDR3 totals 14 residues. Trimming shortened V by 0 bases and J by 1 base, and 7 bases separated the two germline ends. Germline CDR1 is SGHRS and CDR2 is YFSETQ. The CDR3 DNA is TGCGCCAGCAGCTTGGCCCAAACGAACACTGAAGCTTTCTTT. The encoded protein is CASSLAQTNTEAFF.

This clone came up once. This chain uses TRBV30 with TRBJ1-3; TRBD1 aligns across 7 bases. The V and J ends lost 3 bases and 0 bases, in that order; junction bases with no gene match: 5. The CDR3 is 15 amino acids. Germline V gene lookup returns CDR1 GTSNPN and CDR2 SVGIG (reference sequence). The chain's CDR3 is CAWRSGTDSGNTIYF. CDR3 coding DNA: TGTGCCTGGAGGTCAGGGACAGACTCTGGAAACACCATATATTTT.

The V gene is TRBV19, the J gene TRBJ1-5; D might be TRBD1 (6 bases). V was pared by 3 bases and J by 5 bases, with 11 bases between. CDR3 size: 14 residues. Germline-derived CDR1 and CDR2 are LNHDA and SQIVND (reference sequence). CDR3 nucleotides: TGTGCCAGTAGTATTCGGGGGGCCGATCAGCCCCAGCATTTT. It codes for CASSIRGADQPQHF.

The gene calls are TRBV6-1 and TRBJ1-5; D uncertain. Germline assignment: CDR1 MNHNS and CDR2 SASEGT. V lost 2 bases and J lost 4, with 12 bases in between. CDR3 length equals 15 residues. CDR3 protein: CASSEMPAPNQPQHF. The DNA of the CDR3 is TGTGCCAGCAGTGAAATGCCAGCCCCTAATCAGCCCCAGCATTTT.

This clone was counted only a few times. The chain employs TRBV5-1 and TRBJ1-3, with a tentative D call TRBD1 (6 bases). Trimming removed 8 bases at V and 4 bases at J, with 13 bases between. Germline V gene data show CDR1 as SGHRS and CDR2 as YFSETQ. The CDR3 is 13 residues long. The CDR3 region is CASRTVPGNTIYF. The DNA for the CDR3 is TGCGCCAGTAGGACAGTGCCCGGAAACACCATATATTTT.

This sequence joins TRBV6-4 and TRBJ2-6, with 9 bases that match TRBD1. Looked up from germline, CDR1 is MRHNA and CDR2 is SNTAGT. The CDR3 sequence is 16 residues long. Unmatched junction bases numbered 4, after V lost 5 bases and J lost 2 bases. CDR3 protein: CASSTQGATGANVLTF. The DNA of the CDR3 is TGTGCCAGCAGTACACAGGGGGCCACTGGGGCCAACGTCCTGACTTTC.

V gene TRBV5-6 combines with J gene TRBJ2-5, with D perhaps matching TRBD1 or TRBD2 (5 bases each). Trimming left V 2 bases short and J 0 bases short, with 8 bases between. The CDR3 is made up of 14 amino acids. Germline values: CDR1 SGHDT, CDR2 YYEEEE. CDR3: CASSFGANQETQYF. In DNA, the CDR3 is TGTGCCAGCAGCTTCGGGGCAAACCAAGAGACCCAGTACTTC.

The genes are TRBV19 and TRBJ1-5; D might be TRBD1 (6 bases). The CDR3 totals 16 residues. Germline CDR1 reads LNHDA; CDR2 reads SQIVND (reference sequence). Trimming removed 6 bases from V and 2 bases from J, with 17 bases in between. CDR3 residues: CASRAGEGRGNQPQHF. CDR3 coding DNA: TGTGCCAGTAGGGCAGGGGAGGGACGTGGCAATCAGCCCCAGCATTTT. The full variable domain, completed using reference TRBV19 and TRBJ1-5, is DGGITQSPKYLFRKEGQNVTLSCEQNLNHDAMYWYRQDPGQGLRLIYYSQIVNDFQKGDIAEGYSVSREKKESFPLTVTSAQKNPTAFYLCASRAGEGRGNQPQHFGDGTRLSIL.

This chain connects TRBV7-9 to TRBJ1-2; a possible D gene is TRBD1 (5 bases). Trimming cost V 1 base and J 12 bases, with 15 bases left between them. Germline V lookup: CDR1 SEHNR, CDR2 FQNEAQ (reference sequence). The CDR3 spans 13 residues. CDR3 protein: CASSLDNRPVHTF. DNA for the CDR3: TGTGCCAGCAGCTTAGACAACAGGCCCGTCCACACCTTC.

The CDR3: CASSGSGGAKDTQYF. The CDR3 DNA follows: TGTGCCAGCAGCGGCAGCGGGGGGGCAAAAGATACGCAGTATTTT. The gene calls are TRBV9 and TRBJ2-3; 10 bases match TRBD2. J was trimmed by 5 bases and V by 3 bases; bases with no gene match: 6. CDR3 length: 15 amino acids. The V gene's germline CDR1 is SGDLS and CDR2 YYNGEE.

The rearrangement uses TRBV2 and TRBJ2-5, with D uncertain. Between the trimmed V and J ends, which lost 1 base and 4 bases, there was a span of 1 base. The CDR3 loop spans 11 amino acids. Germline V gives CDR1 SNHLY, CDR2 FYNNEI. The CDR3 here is CASSEGETQYF. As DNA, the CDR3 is TGTGCCAGCAGTGAAGGAGAGACCCAGTACTTC.

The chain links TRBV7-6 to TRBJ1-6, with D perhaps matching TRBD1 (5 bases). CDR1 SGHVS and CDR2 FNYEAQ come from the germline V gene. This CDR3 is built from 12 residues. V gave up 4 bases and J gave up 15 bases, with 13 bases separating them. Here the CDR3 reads CASSSPGHYLHF. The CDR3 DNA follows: TGTGCCAGCAGCTCCCCAGGACATTACCTCCACTTT. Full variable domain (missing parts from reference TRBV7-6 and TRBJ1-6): GAGVSQSPRYKVTKRGQDVALRCDPISGHVSLYWYRQALGQGPEFLTYFNYEAQQDKSGLPNDRFSAERPEGSISTLTIQRTEQRDSAMYRCASSSPGHYLHFGNGTRLTVT.

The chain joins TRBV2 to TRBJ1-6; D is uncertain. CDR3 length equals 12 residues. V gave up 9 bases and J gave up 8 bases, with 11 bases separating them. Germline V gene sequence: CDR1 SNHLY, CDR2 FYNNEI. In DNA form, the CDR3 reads TGTGCCAGTAACCGAGCGGATTCACCCCTCCACTTT. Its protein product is CASNRADSPLHF.

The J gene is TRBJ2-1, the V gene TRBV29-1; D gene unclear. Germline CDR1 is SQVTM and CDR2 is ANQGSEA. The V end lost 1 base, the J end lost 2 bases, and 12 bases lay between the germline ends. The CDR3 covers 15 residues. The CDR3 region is CSVEGNWQAYNEQFF. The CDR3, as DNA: TGCAGCGTTGAAGGGAATTGGCAGGCCTACAATGAGCAGTTCTTC.

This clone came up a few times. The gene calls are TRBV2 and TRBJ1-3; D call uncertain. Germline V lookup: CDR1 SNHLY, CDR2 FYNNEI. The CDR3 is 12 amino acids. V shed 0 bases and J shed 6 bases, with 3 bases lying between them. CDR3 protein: CASSEAENTIYF. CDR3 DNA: TGTGCCAGCAGTGAAGCCGAAAACACCATATATTTT.

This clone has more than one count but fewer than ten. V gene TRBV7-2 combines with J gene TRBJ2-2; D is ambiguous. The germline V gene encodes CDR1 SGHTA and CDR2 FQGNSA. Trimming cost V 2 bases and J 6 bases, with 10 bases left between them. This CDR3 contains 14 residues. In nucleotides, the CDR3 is TGTGCCAGCAGCTTAAGTGTCGTAGCCGGGGAGCTGTTTTTT. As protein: CASSLSVVAGELFF.

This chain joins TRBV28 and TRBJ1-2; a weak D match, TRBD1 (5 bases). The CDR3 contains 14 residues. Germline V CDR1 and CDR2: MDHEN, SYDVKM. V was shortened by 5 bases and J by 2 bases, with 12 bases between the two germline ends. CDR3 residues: CASSGGEANYGYTF. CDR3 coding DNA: TGTGCCAGCAGTGGGGGGGAGGCAAACTATGGCTACACCTTC.

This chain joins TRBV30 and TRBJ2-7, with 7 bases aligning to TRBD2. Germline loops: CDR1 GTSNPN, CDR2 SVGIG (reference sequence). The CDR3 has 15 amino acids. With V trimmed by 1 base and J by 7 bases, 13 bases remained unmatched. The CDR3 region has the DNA TGTGCCTGGAGTGGTGGGGCGGGGGTAGCGTGGGAGCAGTACTTC. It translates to CAWSGGAGVAWEQYF.

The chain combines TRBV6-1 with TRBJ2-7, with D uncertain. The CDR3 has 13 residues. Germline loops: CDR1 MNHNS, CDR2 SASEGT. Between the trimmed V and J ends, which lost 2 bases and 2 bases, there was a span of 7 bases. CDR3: CASSEQFAYEQYF. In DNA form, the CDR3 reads TGTGCCAGCAGTGAACAATTCGCCTACGAGCAGTACTTC.

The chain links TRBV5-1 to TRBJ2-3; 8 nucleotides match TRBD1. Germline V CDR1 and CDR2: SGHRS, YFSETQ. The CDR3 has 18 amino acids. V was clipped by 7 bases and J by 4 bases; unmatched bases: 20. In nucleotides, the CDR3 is TGCGCCAGCCAGCGGACGAGGTGGCGACAGGGGTTTTCAGATACGCAGTATTTT. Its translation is CASQRTRWRQGFSDTQYF.